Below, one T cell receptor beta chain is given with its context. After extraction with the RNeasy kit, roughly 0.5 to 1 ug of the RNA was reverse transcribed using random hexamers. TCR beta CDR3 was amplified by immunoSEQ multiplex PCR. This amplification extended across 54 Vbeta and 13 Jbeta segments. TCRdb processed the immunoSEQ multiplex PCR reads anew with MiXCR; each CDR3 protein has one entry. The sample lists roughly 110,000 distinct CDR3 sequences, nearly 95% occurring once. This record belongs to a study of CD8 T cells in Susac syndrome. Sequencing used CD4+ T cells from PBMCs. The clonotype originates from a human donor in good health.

The CDR3 loop reads CASSRGAVNSNQPQHF. CDR3 sequence (DNA): TGTGCCAGCAGCAGAGGGGCCGTTAATAGCAATCAGCCCCAGCATTTT. V is TRBV7-8 and J is TRBJ1-5; a weak D match, TRBD1 (5 bases). V was trimmed by 5 bases and J by 0 bases, leaving 14 bases between them. This CDR3 spans 16 amino acids. Germline values: CDR1 SGHVS, CDR2 FQNEAQ. The full variable domain, with the rest looked up from reference TRBV7-8 and TRBJ1-5, is GAGVSQSPRYKVAKRGQDVALRCDPISGHVSLFWYQQALGQGPEFLTYFQNEAQLDKSGLPSDRFFAERPEGSVSTLKIQRTQQEDSAVYLCASSRGAVNSNQPQHFGDGTRLSIL.